A single sample is the source of the 2 T cell receptor beta chains below, sequenced in a study of T-cell memory formation after mild COVID-19. In TCRdb, the 5' RACE reads were re-called with MiXCR into one record per CDR3 protein. The table shows 110,000 or so distinct CDR3 sequences, with over 20% occurring only once. The sequenced material came from PBMCs or a T cell subset sorted from them (not recorded which). The receptors were sampled from a man between 18 and 29 years old who had mild COVID-19 (a few samples of this study predate the infection). Cell type and time point are not known.

This rearrangement joins TRBV20-1 to TRBJ1-2, with D hard to call. Germline V gives CDR1 DFQATT, CDR2 SNEGSKA (reference sequence). V lost 6 bases and J 6 bases, leaving 14 bases between the germline ends. This CDR3 is built from 12 residues. This chain's CDR3 is CSATGVLHGYTF. CDR3 DNA: TGCAGTGCAACCGGGGTTCTCCATGGCTACACCTTC.

The chain carries TRBV15 and TRBJ2-3; D remains ambiguous. The germline V and J ends were trimmed by 0 bases and 3 bases, with 7 bases remaining between them. Germline V gene sequence: CDR1 LNHNV, CDR2 YYDKDF (reference sequence). This CDR3 is 14 amino acids long. The CDR3 region is CATSRESRTDTQYF. The CDR3 DNA sequence: TGTGCCACCAGCAGAGAGTCAAGGACAGATACGCAGTATTTT. Using reference TRBV15 and TRBJ2-3 for the parts outside the CDR3, the full variable domain is DAMVIQNPRYQVTQFGKPVTLSCSQTLNHNVMYWYQQKSSQAPKLLFHYYDKDFNNEADTPDNFQSRRPNTSFCFLDIRSPGLGDTAMYLCATSRESRTDTQYFGPGTRLTVL.